This TCR beta chain was captured in a study of Graves' ophthalmopathy and Graves' hyperthyroidism. This clonotype has only a few counts. Amplification of TCR beta CDR3 regions used RNA transcripts. RT-PCR with HTBI primers came first, then second-round multiplex PCR. TCRdb called the multiplex PCR reads again in MiXCR, with one record for every CDR3 protein. This sample has some 520,000 distinct CDR3 sequences, with around an eighth found just once. The specimen sequenced was blood. The clonotype originates from a woman under 40 with Graves' ophthalmopathy.

CDR3 in amino acids: CAWEDRTPGELFF. DNA for the CDR3: TGTGCCTGGGAGGACAGGACCCCCGGGGAGCTGTTTTTT. This chain connects TRBV30 to TRBJ2-2; 7 positions match TRBD1. The CDR3 contains 13 residues. The trim removed 5 bases at V and 6 bases at J, leaving 6 bases unmatched. The germline V gene encodes CDR1 GTSNPN and CDR2 SVGIG (reference sequence).